This passage covers 31 T cell receptor beta chains from one sample sequenced in a study of blood T cells in healthy people across ages (dated by TCRdb to about 2015). The library was produced with 5' RACE. The data were produced on an Illumina HiSeq 2500. A second roughly 6 to 11 cycle PCR used a sample-barcoded 5' primer and a J-beta primer mix. TCRdb reanalyzed the raw reads on its own, using fastp at Q25 for trimming and MiXCR for clone calling, and kept in-frame beta chains. A single entry per CDR3 protein holds the most common genes and DNA from its merged rows. A total of 870,000 or so distinct CDR3 sequences appear in this sample, less than 35% of them only once. 17% of the sample rests with the top ten. The sequencing sample was made of blood. These receptors were obtained from a woman over 75 in good health.

This chain links TRBV7-9 with TRBJ2-7; TRBD1 matches at 8 bases. The CDR3 is 14 amino acids. Germline values: CDR1 SEHNR, CDR2 FQNEAQ (reference sequence). The trim removed 6 bases at V and 3 bases at J, leaving 7 bases unmatched. The DNA of the CDR3 is TGTGCCAGCAGGCGACCGGGACAGGACTACGAGCAGTACTTC. Its protein product is CASRRPGQDYEQYF. The full variable domain, rest sourced from reference TRBV7-9 and TRBJ2-7, is DTGVSQNPRHKITKRGQNVTFRCDPISEHNRLYWYRQTLGQGPEFLTYFQNEAQLEKSRLLSDRFSAERPKGSFSTLEIQRTEQGDSAMYLCASRRPGQDYEQYFGPGTRLTVT.

This clonotype has ten or more counts. The chain carries TRBV2 and TRBJ2-7; weak D call: TRBD1 (5 bases). CDR3 length equals 13 residues. Between the trimmed V and J ends, which lost 4 bases and 3 bases, there was a span of 10 bases. Germline values: CDR1 SNHLY, CDR2 FYNNEI. This chain's CDR3 is CASSVVRGYEQYF. The CDR3 DNA reads as TGTGCCAGCAGTGTAGTAAGGGGCTACGAGCAGTACTTC. Filled out from reference TRBV2 and TRBJ2-7, the complete variable domain reads EPEVTQTPSHQVTQMGQEVILRCVPISNHLYFYWYRQILGQKVEFLVSFYNNEISEKSEIFDDQFSVERPDGSNFTLKIRSTKLEDSAMYFCASSVVRGYEQYFGPGTRLTVT.

The chain has TRBV21-1 and TRBJ2-5; the D call in the table, TRBD1, was not verified against the DNA. TRBV21-1 is reported as a pseudogene. This CDR3 has 19 amino acids. CDR3 nucleotide sequence: TGTGCCAGCAGCAAAATGGGCTCGGGCCTCAACAGAGATCCGGGGACCCAGTACTTC. Protein product: CASSKMGSGLNRDPGTQYF.

This clonotype was seen ten or more times. This chain joins TRBV4-3 and TRBJ1-1; no clear D. Germline values: CDR1 LGHNA, CDR2 YSLEER. The germline V and J ends were trimmed by 1 base and 3 bases, with 9 bases remaining between them. CDR3 length: 14 residues. The chain's CDR3 is CASSQVGRDTEAFF. As DNA, the CDR3 is TGCGCCAGCAGCCAAGTAGGGAGGGACACTGAAGCTTTCTTT.

The chain recombines TRBV20-1 with TRBJ2-6, with D unclear. This CDR3 comprises 12 residues. Germline CDR1 is DFQATT and CDR2 is SNEGSKA (reference sequence). V shed 6 bases and J shed 4 bases, with 7 bases lying between them. The CDR3 nucleotides are TGCAGTGCAAGGACCGGGGCCAACGTCCTGACTTTC. Protein: CSARTGANVLTF.

This clonotype was detected only once. The CDR3 is CASSQGAVTGELFF. CDR3 nucleotides: TGTGCCAGCAGCCAAGGGGCGGTGACCGGGGAGCTGTTTTTT. V is TRBV3-1 and J is TRBJ2-2, with D unresolved. Germline V gives CDR1 LGHDT, CDR2 YNNKEL (reference sequence). CDR3 size: 14 residues. V was cut by 1 base and J by 5 bases, with 8 bases left in between.

The rearrangement uses TRBV6-6 and TRBJ2-5; 9 bases map to TRBD1. The J call is doubtful: the DNA matches TRBJ2-7 better. Germline CDR1 MNHNY, CDR2 SVGAGI (reference sequence). The CDR3 has 14 residues. The CDR3 coding sequence is TGTGCCAGCGGCTTCGGGACAGGGAATTCCGAGCAGTACTTC. Protein sequence: CASGFGTGNSEQYF.

This clonotype was observed at least ten times. This rearrangement joins TRBV11-2 to TRBJ2-3; possibly TRBD2 for D (6 bases). CDR1 is SGHAT, CDR2 FQNNGV, per germline. V was trimmed by 5 bases and J by 0 bases, leaving 12 bases between them. CDR3 length: 15 residues. CDR3 sequence (DNA): TGTGCCAGCAGCGGGTTGCGGGGAAGCACAGATACGCAGTATTTT. As protein: CASSGLRGSTDTQYF.

The rearrangement uses TRBV7-2 and TRBJ2-5, with D maybe TRBD2 (6 bases). CDR1 and CDR2 from the germline V gene are SGHTA and FQGNSA. V was shortened by 5 bases and J by 2 bases, with 18 bases between the two germline ends. This CDR3 contains 16 residues. DNA of the CDR3: TGTGCCAGCAGCCGCCGGCTCGGGGCGGGGCAAGAGACCCAGTACTTC. Translation gives CASSRRLGAGQETQYF. Variable domain in full (rest from reference TRBV7-2 and TRBJ2-5): GAGVSQSPSNKVTEKGKDVELRCDPISGHTALYWYRQSLGQGLEFLIYFQGNSAPDKSGLPSDRFSAERTGGSVSTLTIQRTQQEDSAVYLCASSRRLGAGQETQYFGPGTRLLVL.

The chain combines TRBV20-1 with TRBJ2-7, with TRBD1 as a possible D gene (6 bases). The germline CDR1 and CDR2 sequences are DFQATT and SNEGSKA (reference sequence). The CDR3 contains 15 residues. Trimming cost V 5 bases and J 0 bases, with 17 bases left between them. CDR3 in DNA: TGCAGTGCTGCCCCCGGCAGGGGCCACTCCTACGAGCAGTACTTC. Amino acids: CSAAPGRGHSYEQYF.

The chain uses TRBV2 and TRBJ2-7; the match to TRBD1 covers 8 bases. The CDR3 sequence is 14 residues long. CDR1 SNHLY and CDR2 FYNNEI come from the germline V gene. V dropped 6 bases and J dropped 3; count of bases not matched to a gene: 7. The CDR3 DNA reads TGTGCCAGCAGGGACAGGGCAGGGGGCTACGAGCAGTACTTC. It codes for CASRDRAGGYEQYF.

Of note for this clonotype: This may be a read error: a much more frequent sequence differs by one nucleotide. Since no conserved phenylalanine or tryptophan closes the CDR3, a read error is the likely cause. The V call is TRBV9, the J call TRBJ2-7; D gene uncertain. Trimming left V 0 bases short and J 1 base short, with 17 bases between. This CDR3 spans 17 amino acids. CDR1 and CDR2 from the germline V gene are SGDLS and YYNGEE. The CDR3: CASSVEGKGLSSYEQYC. In nucleotides, the CDR3 is TGTGCCAGCAGCGTAGAGGGCAAGGGCCTTAGTTCCTACGAGCAGTACTGC.

The rearrangement links TRBV4-2 to TRBJ2-5; D may correspond to TRBD1 or TRBD2 (5 bases each). V dropped 0 bases and J dropped 5 bases, with 16 bases sitting between them. Germline loops: CDR1 LGHNA, CDR2 YNFKEQ. This CDR3 has 16 amino acids. CDR3 residues: CASSQEGAGPMETQYF. In DNA, the CDR3 is TGTGCCAGCAGCCAAGAAGGGGCGGGTCCGATGGAGACCCAGTACTTC.

This clonotype was detected only a few times. The rearrangement joins TRBV28 to TRBJ2-5; 7 bases agree with TRBD1. Trimming took 4 bases from V and 1 from J; bases not matched to a gene: 9. This CDR3 has 16 residues. Looked up from germline, CDR1 is MDHEN and CDR2 is SYDVKM. The CDR3 sequence: CASSYPGTVAQETQYF. The DNA of the CDR3 is TGTGCCAGCAGTTACCCTGGGACAGTCGCCCAAGAGACCCAGTACTTC.

Ten or more counts support this clonotype. V usage is TRBV20-1 and J usage is TRBJ1-1; D is undetermined. Germline CDR1 and CDR2: DFQATT and SNEGSKA (reference sequence). The CDR3 is 11 residues long. Trimming shortened V by 3 bases and J by 8 bases, and 10 bases separated the two germline ends. CDR3 coding DNA: TGCAGTGCTAGCTACCGGGCCGAAGCTTTCTTT. It yields the protein CSASYRAEAFF.

The sample holds a few counts of this clonotype. Since a much larger clone is just one base distant, this may be a read error. The chain links TRBV9 to TRBJ1-4; 8 bases align to TRBD1. Germline V gene sequence: CDR1 SGDLS, CDR2 YYNGEE. This CDR3 contains 15 residues. CDR3 amino acids: CASSADDRGNEKRFF. CDR3 nucleotides: TGTGCCAGCAGCGCCGACGACAGGGGAAATGAAAAACGGTTTTTT.

V and J are TRBV10-1 and TRBJ2-5, with a tentative D call TRBD1 (5 bases). The CDR3 loop spans 14 amino acids. The germline gives CDR1 WNHNN, CDR2 SYGVQD (reference sequence). Deletions cut 4 bases from V and 4 bases from J, with 13 bases between. This CDR3 is CASSGAGFRETQYF. The CDR3 DNA sequence: TGCGCCAGCAGTGGGGCAGGGTTTCGAGAGACCCAGTACTTC.

This clonotype was counted once. The rearrangement uses TRBV5-1 and TRBJ2-1; 11 nucleotides match TRBD2. The ends lost 6 bases at V and 8 bases at J; junction bases unmatched: 4. This CDR3 region has 13 residues. Looked up from germline, CDR1 is SGHRS and CDR2 is YFSETQ. Written as DNA, the CDR3 is TGCGCCAGCACAGTAGCGGGAGGGTATGAGCAGTTCTTC. Amino acids: CASTVAGGYEQFF.

This clonotype has a handful of counts. A much larger clone differs by one base, so this may be a read error. The J gene is TRBJ1-2, the V gene TRBV7-9; D is uncertain. The ends were cut back, 3 bases at V and 5 bases at J, with 10 bases in the middle. The germline V gene has CDR1 SEHNR and CDR2 FQNEAQ (reference sequence). CDR3 size: 13 residues. The CDR3 protein is CASSFAGPYGYTF. CDR3 sequence (DNA): TGTGCCAGCAGCTTTGCCGGACCATATGGCTACACCTTC.

This clonotype was recorded at least ten times. The chain carries TRBV7-9 and TRBJ1-2; TRBD1 is a possible D gene (5 bases). With 8 bases removed from V and 2 bases from J, the gap between germline ends came to 21 bases. The CDR3 has 16 amino acids. Germline CDR1 and CDR2: SEHNR and FQNEAQ (reference sequence). CDR3 nucleotide sequence: TGTGCCAGCGACAGTGGCCTCAACAACATCAACTATGGCTACACCTTC. The encoded protein is CASDSGLNNINYGYTF.

This clonotype was recorded many times. The chain employs TRBV5-1 and TRBJ2-1; the match to TRBD2 covers 10 bases. CDR3 size: 20 residues. CDR1 SGHRS and CDR2 YFSETQ come from the germline V gene. V dropped 1 base and J dropped 1; count of bases not matched to a gene: 14. CDR3 residues: CASSLPPRLAGRHSYNEQFF. Here the CDR3 DNA reads TGCGCCAGCAGCTTGCCTCCGAGACTAGCGGGTAGGCATTCCTACAATGAGCAGTTCTTC.

Comments on this clonotype: A much larger clone is a single base away; this may be a read error. The rearrangement uses TRBV4-3 and TRBJ2-1; perhaps TRBD1 as D (5 bases). Per germline, CDR1 LGHNA and CDR2 YSLEER. CDR3 size: 16 residues. Between the trimmed V and J ends, which lost 6 bases and 4 bases, there was a span of 19 bases. CDR3 region: CASSQGYGGGYNEQFF. The CDR3 nucleotides read TGCGCCAGCAGTCAGGGTTATGGCGGTGGTTACAATGAGCAGTTCTTC.

A few counts support this clonotype. Germline is not matched at one junction end, which may reflect a read error. The chain uses TRBV6-2 or TRBV6-3 and TRBJ2-6; possibly TRBD1 for D (6 bases). Looked up from germline, CDR1 is MNHEY and CDR2 is SVGEGT. The CDR3 is 16 amino acids. The CDR3 DNA reads TGTACCAGCAGTCCTCAGGACAGAGCTGGGGCCAACGTCCTGACTTTC. This codes for CTSSPQDRAGANVLTF.

This clonotype was seen ten or more times. The chain couples TRBV5-4 to TRBJ1-2, with a weak D call TRBD1 (5 bases). CDR1 and CDR2 (germline): SGHNT, YYREEE (reference sequence). The CDR3 spans 15 residues. Trimming removed 6 bases at V and 2 bases at J, with 17 bases between. CDR3 nucleotide sequence: TGTGCCAGCAACCAGCAGGGCAGAATCAACTATGGCTACACCTTC. It is translated as CASNQQGRINYGYTF.

This clonotype was recorded many times. The chain joins TRBV12-3 or TRBV12-4 to TRBJ2-5, with no clear D. The CDR3 sequence is 14 residues long. The germline V and J ends were trimmed by 6 bases and 7 bases, with 18 bases remaining between them. Written as DNA, the CDR3 is TGTGCCAGCAGCCCCCTGGTGGCCCCTTGGACCCAGTACTTC. As protein: CASSPLVAPWTQYF.

This clonotype occurred a few times. CDR3 residues: CASSSAHEQYF. The CDR3 coding sequence is TGTGCCAGCAGTTCTGCTCACGAGCAGTACTTC. This rearrangement joins TRBV6-2 or TRBV6-3 to TRBJ2-7, with D uncertain. Germline V gene data show CDR1 as MNHEY and CDR2 as SVGEGT. The CDR3 is made up of 11 amino acids. The V end was cut by 4 bases, the J end by 5 bases, with 6 bases between.

The chain recombines TRBV4-1 with TRBJ1-4, with TRBD1 matching 8 bases. V shed 4 bases, J shed 3 bases, and the junction held 10 bases outside the gene matches. This CDR3 comprises 17 residues. CDR1 and CDR2 (germline): MGHRA, YSYEKL. The CDR3 here is CASSRTGQGKSNEKLFF. The CDR3 nucleotides are TGCGCCAGCAGCCGGACCGGACAGGGAAAGTCTAATGAAAAACTGTTTTTT.

This chain connects TRBV5-8 to TRBJ1-4; D gene unclear. Per the germline V gene, CDR1 is SGHTS and CDR2 is YDEGEE. Trimming took off 0 bases at V and 5 bases at J, with 5 bases between the two ends. The CDR3 loop spans 13 amino acids. The CDR3, as DNA: TGTGCCAGCAGCTTGGCTGGGAATGAAAAACTGTTTTTT. Residues: CASSLAGNEKLFF.

This clonotype came up many times. The rearrangement joins TRBV7-2 to TRBJ2-3; no reliable D call. Trimming took 5 bases from V and 4 from J, leaving 4 bases between them. Germline CDR1 SGHTA, CDR2 FQGNSA. The CDR3 runs to 11 residues. DNA for the CDR3: TGTGCCAGCAGCAAATCAGATACGCAGTATTTT. Protein: CASSKSDTQYF. The whole variable domain, filled in from reference TRBV7-2 and TRBJ2-3, reads GAGVSQSPSNKVTEKGKDVELRCDPISGHTALYWYRQSLGQGLEFLIYFQGNSAPDKSGLPSDRFSAERTGGSVSTLTIQRTQQEDSAVYLCASSKSDTQYFGPGTRLTVL.

This chain links TRBV7-2 with TRBJ2-1; 9 nucleotides match TRBD2. The DNA end is more similar to TRBJ2-7, so the J call may be wrong. This CDR3 is built from 16 residues. Germline V gene sequence: CDR1 SGHTA, CDR2 FQGNSA. Here the CDR3 DNA reads TGTGCCAGCAGCCCTGCCTCACTAGCGGGCCGGAGTGAGCAGTACTTC. Translating it yields CASSPASLAGRSEQYF.

This clonotype was seen just once. A much bigger clone sits one base away, suggesting this may be a read error. The chain combines TRBV7-2 with TRBJ2-3; 11 bases map to TRBD2. Germline CDR1 is SGHTA and CDR2 is FQGNSA. The CDR3 loop spans 16 amino acids. CDR3: CASTLAGGLSIDTQYF. Written as DNA, the CDR3 is TGTGCCAGCACCTTAGCGGGGGGGCTTAGCATAGATACGCAGTATTTT.